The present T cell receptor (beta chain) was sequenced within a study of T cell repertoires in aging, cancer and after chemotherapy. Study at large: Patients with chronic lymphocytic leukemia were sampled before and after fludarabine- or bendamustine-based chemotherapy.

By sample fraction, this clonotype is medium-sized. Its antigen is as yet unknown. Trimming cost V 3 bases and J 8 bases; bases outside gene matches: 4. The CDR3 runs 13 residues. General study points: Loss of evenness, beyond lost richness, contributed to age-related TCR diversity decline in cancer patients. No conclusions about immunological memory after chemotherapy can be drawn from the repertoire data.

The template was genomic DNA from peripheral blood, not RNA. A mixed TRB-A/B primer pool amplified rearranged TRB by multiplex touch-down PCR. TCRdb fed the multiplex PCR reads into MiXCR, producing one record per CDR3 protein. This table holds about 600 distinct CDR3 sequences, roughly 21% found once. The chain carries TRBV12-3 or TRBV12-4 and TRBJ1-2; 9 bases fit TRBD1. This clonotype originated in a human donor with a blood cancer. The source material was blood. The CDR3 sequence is CASSFNRGQGYTF. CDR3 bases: TGTGCCAGCAGTTTTAACAGGGGGCAGGGCTACACCTTC.